Following are 20 T cell receptor beta chains from one sample sequenced in a study of identical twins. TCRdb reprocessed the 5' RACE reads via MiXCR and lists one record per CDR3 protein. Among around 650,000 distinct CDR3 sequences listed, just over 7% were seen once. A further study also used this sample, focusing on yellow fever vaccine responses in identical twins.

What was sequenced was PBMCs. The receptors originated from a woman under 30 in good health.

This clonotype was seen a handful of times. This rearrangement joins TRBV5-1 to TRBJ2-1; 7 nucleotides agree with TRBD2. The germline V gene encodes CDR1 SGHRS and CDR2 YFSETQ. The V gene end was trimmed by 0 bases and the J gene end by 1 base; junction bases not matched to a gene: 4. The CDR3 contains 16 residues. The CDR3 loop reads CASSLGSSGSYNEQFF. The CDR3 DNA reads TGCGCCAGCAGCTTGGGTTCTAGCGGATCCTACAATGAGCAGTTCTTC.

This chain connects TRBV7-9 to TRBJ1-2, with D perhaps TRBD1 (5 bases). The CDR3 is made up of 14 amino acids. V was trimmed by 3 bases and J by 6 bases, leaving 14 bases between them. Per the germline V gene, CDR1 is SEHNR and CDR2 is FQNEAQ (reference sequence). CDR3 sequence (DNA): TGTGCCAGCAGCTTTGACAGAGTACGAGATGGCTACACCTTC. Translation: CASSFDRVRDGYTF. The variable domain in full, with the rest retrieved from reference TRBV7-9 and TRBJ1-2, is DTGVSQNPRHKITKRGQNVTFRCDPISEHNRLYWYRQTLGQGPEFLTYFQNEAQLEKSRLLSDRFSAERPKGSFSTLEIQRTEQGDSAMYLCASSFDRVRDGYTFGSGTRLTVV.

This clonotype showed up just a few times. The V call is TRBV6-4, the J call TRBJ2-1, with 7 nucleotides matching TRBD2. Germline CDR1 and CDR2: MRHNA and SNTAGT. With V trimmed by 6 bases and J by 5 bases, 7 bases remained unmatched. CDR3 length equals 14 residues. The CDR3 region is CASSQTSENNEQFF. CDR3 coding DNA: TGTGCCAGCAGCCAAACTAGCGAGAACAATGAGCAGTTCTTC.

This clonotype was seen a few times. V usage is TRBV28 and J usage is TRBJ2-1; TRBD1 aligns across 10 bases. Germline V gene sequence: CDR1 MDHEN, CDR2 SYDVKM. The CDR3 extends over 16 amino acids. With 5 bases clipped from V and 7 bases from J, the junction kept 11 bases outside the gene matches. The chain's CDR3 is CASSPTGTGVPNEQFF. The DNA of the CDR3 is TGTGCCAGCAGTCCGACCGGGACAGGGGTTCCGAATGAGCAGTTCTTC.

Ten or more counts support this clonotype. The rearrangement links TRBV10-2 to TRBJ1-1, with D perhaps matching TRBD1 (5 bases). The germline CDR1 and CDR2 sequences are WSHSY and SAAADI. The V end was cut by 4 bases, the J end by 2 bases, with 8 bases between. The CDR3 has 13 amino acids. The CDR3 here is CASSAQVNTEAFF. DNA for the CDR3: TGCGCCAGCAGTGCACAGGTTAACACTGAAGCTTTCTTT.

This clonotype was detected only a few times. The V gene is TRBV5-1, the J gene TRBJ1-1; D is unresolved. V lost 0 bases and J lost 2, with 11 bases in between. This CDR3 has 15 residues. The germline V gene has CDR1 SGHRS and CDR2 YFSETQ. The CDR3 DNA reads TGCGCCAGCAGCTTGGGGAGTCAGCGTAACACTGAAGCTTTCTTT. This encodes CASSLGSQRNTEAFF.

This clonotype was recorded many times. V and J are TRBV5-1 and TRBJ2-5; perhaps TRBD1 as D (5 bases). Germline CDR1 and CDR2: SGHRS and YFSETQ. Trimming removed 5 bases at V and 3 bases at J, with 14 bases between. The CDR3 length is 14 residues. The CDR3 DNA reads TGCGCCAGCAGGGTCGACAGCGCGAAAGAGACCCAGTACTTC. Protein: CASRVDSAKETQYF.

This clonotype was found a few times. This rearrangement joins TRBV2 to TRBJ2-2, with a weak D call TRBD1 (6 bases). From germline, CDR1 is SNHLY and CDR2 FYNNEI. This CDR3 contains 17 residues. Trimming stripped 1 base from V and 5 bases from J, with 17 bases between. The CDR3 nucleotides read TGTGCCAGCAGTGAAGGTGGGGCCAACAGGGCTACCGGGGAGCTGTTTTTT. Its translation: CASSEGGANRATGELFF. Full variable domain (missing parts from reference TRBV2 and TRBJ2-2): EPEVTQTPSHQVTQMGQEVILRCVPISNHLYFYWYRQILGQKVEFLVSFYNNEISEKSEIFDDQFSVERPDGSNFTLKIRSTKLEDSAMYFCASSEGGANRATGELFFGEGSRLTVL.

The chain links TRBV28 to TRBJ2-5; the D gene could be TRBD1 or TRBD2 (6 bases each). Germline V CDR1 and CDR2: MDHEN, SYDVKM. Trimming took off 3 bases at V and 2 bases at J, with 13 bases between the two ends. This CDR3 spans 15 amino acids. The CDR3 region is CASSLGGSDQETQYF. The CDR3 region has the DNA TGTGCCAGCAGTTTGGGGGGCTCGGATCAAGAGACCCAGTACTTC.

This clonotype was counted between two and nine times. The rearrangement uses TRBV15 and TRBJ2-7; D gene ambiguous. Trimming removed 4 bases from V and 3 bases from J, with 10 bases in between. The V gene's germline CDR1 is LNHNV and CDR2 YYDKDF (reference sequence). This CDR3 is 13 amino acids long. The CDR3 sequence is CATSIGTSYEQYF. The CDR3, as DNA: TGTGCCACCAGCATTGGAACAAGCTACGAGCAGTACTTC.

The rearrangement uses TRBV11-1 and TRBJ2-3, with 8 nucleotides matching TRBD1. The germline CDR1 and CDR2 sequences are SGHAT and FQDESV (reference sequence). J was trimmed by 0 bases and V by 4 bases; bases with no gene match: 15. The CDR3 has 19 residues. The CDR3 sequence: CASSSSPGTGKLSTDTQYF. CDR3 coding DNA: TGTGCCAGCAGCTCCTCCCCCGGGACAGGAAAACTTAGCACAGATACGCAGTATTTT.

This clonotype was detected only a few times. The rearrangement links TRBV6-2 or TRBV6-3 to TRBJ2-1, with 9 bases lining up with TRBD1. V dropped 2 bases and J dropped 9; count of bases not matched to a gene: 14. Per the germline V gene, CDR1 is MNHEY and CDR2 is SVGEGT. The CDR3 consists of 17 residues. This CDR3 is CASSYRGLGTGSGEQFF. DNA of the CDR3: TGTGCCAGCAGTTACAGGGGTCTCGGGACAGGGAGTGGTGAGCAGTTCTTC.

This clonotype was found a few times. The chain joins TRBV2 to TRBJ2-7; TRBD1 aligns across 8 bases. The trim removed 1 base at V and 3 bases at J, leaving 5 bases unmatched. The germline V gene encodes CDR1 SNHLY and CDR2 FYNNEI. The CDR3 extends over 15 amino acids. This CDR3 is CASSEGETGVYEQYF. CDR3 bases: TGTGCCAGCAGTGAAGGCGAGACAGGGGTCTACGAGCAGTACTTC.

The chain has TRBV12-3 or TRBV12-4 and TRBJ2-7, with TRBD2 identical over 7 bases. Trimming took 6 bases from V and 5 from J; bases not matched to a gene: 4. The CDR3 covers 12 residues. The CDR3: CASRGGIDEQYF. The CDR3 nucleotides read TGTGCCAGCAGGGGAGGGATCGACGAGCAGTACTTC.

This clonotype turned up a few times. The rearrangement joins TRBV11-1 to TRBJ2-4; maybe TRBD2 (5 bases). Germline CDR1 reads SGHAT; CDR2 reads FQDESV (reference sequence). The CDR3 has 18 amino acids. The V and J ends lost 5 bases and 0 bases respectively, with 20 bases between them. CDR3 loop: CASSPGREQLLAKNIQYF. In DNA form, the CDR3 reads TGTGCCAGCAGCCCTGGACGGGAACAACTACTAGCCAAAAACATTCAGTACTTC. Looking up the rest from reference TRBV11-1 and TRBJ2-4 gives the full variable domain: EAEVAQSPRYKITEKSQAVAFWCDPISGHATLYWYRQILGQGPELLVQFQDESVVDDSQLPKDRFSAERLKGVDSTLKIQPAELGDSAMYLCASSPGREQLLAKNIQYFGAGTRLSVL.

There are many counts of this clonotype. V is TRBV10-3 and J is TRBJ1-1, with TRBD1 matching 7 bases. Germline V lookup: CDR1 ENHRY, CDR2 SYGVKD. This CDR3 contains 15 residues. V shed 2 bases, J shed 2 bases, and the junction held 5 bases outside the gene matches. The CDR3 DNA reads TGTGCCATCAGTGAGACCGGGACAGTTAACACTGAAGCTTTCTTT. Protein product: CAISETGTVNTEAFF.

V and J are TRBV6-1 and TRBJ2-7; the D is unclear. V was shortened by 7 bases and J by 2 bases, with 18 bases between the two germline ends. The CDR3 sequence is 15 residues long. CDR1 is MNHNS and CDR2 is SASEGT in the germline V gene. CDR3 coding DNA: TGTGCCAGCACCGTGGGGTTATCCGCGGCCTACGAGCAGTACGTC. This gives the protein CASTVGLSAAYEQYV.

This clonotype was seen only a few times. The chain employs TRBV5-1 and TRBJ2-5; D gene ambiguous. Trimming took 2 bases from V and 1 from J, leaving 9 bases between them. This CDR3 has 14 residues. Germline V gene lookup returns CDR1 SGHRS and CDR2 YFSETQ. DNA of the CDR3: TGCGCCAGCAGCTTTCGGCAGATCCAAGAGACCCAGTACTTC. Protein product: CASSFRQIQETQYF.

V and J are TRBV20-1 and TRBJ2-7, with 14 bases fitting TRBD2. Unmatched junction bases numbered 9, after V lost 0 bases and J lost 2 bases. CDR3 length: 18 residues. The germline V gene encodes CDR1 DFQATT and CDR2 SNEGSKA (reference sequence). The CDR3 nucleotides are TGCAGTGCTAGAGATCACACCGGGACTAGCGGGAGTACCTACGAGCAGTACTTC. Translation: CSARDHTGTSGSTYEQYF.

The sample holds a few counts of this clonotype. The chain couples TRBV5-1 to TRBJ2-5; 8 bases map to TRBD2. The CDR3 runs 15 residues. V lost 4 bases and J lost 4; bases outside the gene matches: 9. CDR1 is SGHRS, CDR2 YFSETQ, per germline. As DNA, the CDR3 is TGCGCCAGCAGCCCCCGCGGGGGGCTAGGAGAGACCCAGTACTTC. Residues: CASSPRGGLGETQYF. The full variable domain, completed using reference TRBV5-1 and TRBJ2-5, is KAGVTQTPRYLIKTRGQQVTLSCSPISGHRSVSWYQQTPGQGLQFLFEYFSETQRNKGNFPGRFSGRQFSNSRSEMNVSTLELGDSALYLCASSPRGGLGETQYFGPGTRLLVL.